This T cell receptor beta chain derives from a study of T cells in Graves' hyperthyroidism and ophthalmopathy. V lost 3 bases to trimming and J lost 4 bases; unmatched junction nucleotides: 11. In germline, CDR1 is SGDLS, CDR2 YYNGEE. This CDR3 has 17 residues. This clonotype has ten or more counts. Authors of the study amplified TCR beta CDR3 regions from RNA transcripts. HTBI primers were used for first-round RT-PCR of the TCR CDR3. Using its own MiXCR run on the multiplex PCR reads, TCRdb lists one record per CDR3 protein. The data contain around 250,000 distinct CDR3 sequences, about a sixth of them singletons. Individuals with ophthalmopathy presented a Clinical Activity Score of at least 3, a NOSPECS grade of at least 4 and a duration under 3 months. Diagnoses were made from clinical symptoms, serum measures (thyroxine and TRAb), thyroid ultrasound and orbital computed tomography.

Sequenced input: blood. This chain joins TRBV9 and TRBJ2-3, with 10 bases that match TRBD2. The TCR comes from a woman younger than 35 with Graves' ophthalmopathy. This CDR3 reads CASSARVAGGSPDTQYF. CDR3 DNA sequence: TGTGCCAGCAGCGCCCGGGTAGCGGGAGGTTCCCCAGATACGCAGTATTTT. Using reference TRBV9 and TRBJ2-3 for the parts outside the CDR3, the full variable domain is DSGVTQTPKHLITATGQRVTLRCSPRSGDLSVYWYQQSLDQGLQFLIQYYNGEERAKGNILERFSAQQFPDLHSELNLSSLELGDSALYFCASSARVAGGSPDTQYFGPGTRLTVL.